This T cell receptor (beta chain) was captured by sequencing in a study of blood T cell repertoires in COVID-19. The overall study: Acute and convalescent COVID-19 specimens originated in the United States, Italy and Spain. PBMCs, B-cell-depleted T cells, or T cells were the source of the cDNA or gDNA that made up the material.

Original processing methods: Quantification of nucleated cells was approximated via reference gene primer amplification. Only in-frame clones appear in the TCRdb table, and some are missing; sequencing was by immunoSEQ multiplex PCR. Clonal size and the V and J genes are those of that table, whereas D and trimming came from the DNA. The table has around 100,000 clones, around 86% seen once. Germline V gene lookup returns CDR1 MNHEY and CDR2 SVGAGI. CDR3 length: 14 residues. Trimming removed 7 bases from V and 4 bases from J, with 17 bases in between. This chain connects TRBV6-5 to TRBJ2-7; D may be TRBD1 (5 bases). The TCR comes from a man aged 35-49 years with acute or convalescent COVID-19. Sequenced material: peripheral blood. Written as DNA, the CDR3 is TGTGCCAGCAAACTGGCAGGGCCCATTTACGAGCAGTACTTC. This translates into CASKLAGPIYEQYF.